The rows below give T cell receptor beta chains drawn from one sample of a study of blood T cell repertoires in COVID-19. Method: immunoSEQ multiplex PCR; TCRdb's copy keeps in-frame clones and lacks some. This sample has about 72,000 clones, with under 90% found just once. Input material: peripheral blood. Receptors originate from a man between 65 and 80 years old with active or convalescent COVID-19. The CDR3 runs from the conserved cysteine through the conserved F or W. A D gene is named only where the DNA matches it firmly. Size values are once, few and many counts, or a class for expanded clones, and some rows have none.

d_call	v_call	clone_size	j_call	cdr3_aa	cdr3_nt
NA	TRBV7-2	NA	TRBJ1-4	CASSLAAGRINEKLFF	TGTGCCAGCAGCTTAGCGGCAGGGCGTATCAATGAAAAACTGTTTTTT
TRBD1	TRBV5-1	NA	TRBJ1-1	CASSAQGYPEAFF	TGCGCCAGCAGCGCACAGGGGTACCCTGAAGCTTTCTTT
NA	TRBV29-1	NA	TRBJ2-7	CSGLGGDLDSYEQYF	TGCAGCGGATTAGGGGGGGATCTTGACTCCTACGAGCAGTACTTC
NA	TRBV7-9	NA	TRBJ2-3	CASSLSKGTDTQYF	TGTGCCAGCAGCCTTAGCAAGGGCACAGATACGCAGTATTTT
NA	TRBV11-2	NA	TRBJ1-1	CASSLDPGMTEAFF	TGTGCCAGCAGCTTAGATCCGGGGATGACTGAAGCTTTCTTT
NA	TRBV27	NA	TRBJ1-5	CASSLGRDNQPQHF	TGTGCCAGCAGTTTAGGCAGGGACAATCAGCCCCAGCATTTT
NA	TRBV5-1	NA	TRBJ2-3	CASYNGNTDTQYF	TGCGCCAGCTACAACGGGAACACAGATACGCAGTATTTT
TRBD1	TRBV19	NA	TRBJ2-1	CASSSDRGIGYNEQFF	TGTGCCAGTAGTTCCGACAGGGGAATCGGCTACAATGAGCAGTTCTTC
TRBD2	TRBV5-1	NA	TRBJ2-2	CASSLVGGGGELFF	TGCGCCAGCAGCTTGGTCGGCGGGGGCGGGGAGCTGTTTTTT
TRBD2	TRBV5-4	NA	TRBJ2-7	CASSSRLAGNYEQYF	TGTGCCAGCAGCTCCCGACTAGCGGGAAACTACGAGCAGTACTTC
NA	TRBV5-8	once	TRBJ1-1	CASSQTGNTEAFF	TGTGCCAGCAGCCAGACTGGCAACACTGAAGCTTTCTTT